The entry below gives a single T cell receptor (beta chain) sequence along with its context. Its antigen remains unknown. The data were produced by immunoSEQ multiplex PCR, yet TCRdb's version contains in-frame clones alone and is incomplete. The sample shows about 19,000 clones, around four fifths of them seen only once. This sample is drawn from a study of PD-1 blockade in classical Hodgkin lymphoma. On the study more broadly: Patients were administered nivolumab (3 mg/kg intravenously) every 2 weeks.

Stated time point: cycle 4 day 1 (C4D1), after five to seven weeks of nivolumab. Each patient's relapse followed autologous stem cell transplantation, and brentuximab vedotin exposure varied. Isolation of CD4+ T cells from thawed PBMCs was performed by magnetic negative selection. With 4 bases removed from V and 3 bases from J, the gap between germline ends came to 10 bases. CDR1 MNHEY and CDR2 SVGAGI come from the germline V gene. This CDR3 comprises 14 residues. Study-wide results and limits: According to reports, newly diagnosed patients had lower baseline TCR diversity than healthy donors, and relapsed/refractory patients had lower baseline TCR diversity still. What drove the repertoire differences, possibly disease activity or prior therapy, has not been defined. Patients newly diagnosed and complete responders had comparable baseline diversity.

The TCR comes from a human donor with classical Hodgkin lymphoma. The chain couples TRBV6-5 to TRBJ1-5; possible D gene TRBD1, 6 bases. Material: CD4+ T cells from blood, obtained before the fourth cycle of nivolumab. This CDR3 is CASSSDRFNQPQHF. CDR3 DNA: TGTGCCAGCAGTTCGGACAGATTCAATCAGCCCCAGCATTTT.